The 26 T cell receptor beta chains listed next were all sequenced from one sample in a study of response to subunit inactivated influenza vaccine. Via MiXCR, TCRdb re-called the RT-PCR reads, giving one row per CDR3 protein. The data contain 430,000 or so distinct CDR3 sequences, roughly 9.7% of them singletons. The sample here was PBMCs from blood, taken roughly 46 days after vaccination. Receptors originate from a man aged 45-65 years who received an inactivated influenza vaccine.

This clonotype was seen a handful of times. CDR3 sequence reads: CSARDLLRAGRTGAPYSYEQYF. CDR3 nucleotides: TGCAGTGCTAGAGATCTTTTGAGGGCTGGACGGACTGGGGCTCCTTACTCCTACGAGCAGTACTTC. V and J are TRBV20-1 and TRBJ2-7; possibly TRBD1 or TRBD2 for D (5 bases each). This CDR3 spans 22 amino acids. Between the trimmed V and J ends, which lost 0 bases and 0 bases, there was a span of 33 bases. Germline CDR1 is DFQATT and CDR2 is SNEGSKA (reference sequence).

The CDR3 nucleotides read TGTGCCAGCAGGGGGGACAGGTGGGGCTACAATGAGCAGTTCTTC. Translated: CASRGDRWGYNEQFF. The chain uses TRBV7-2 and TRBJ2-1, with TRBD1 identical over 8 bases. This CDR3 contains 15 residues. V lost 6 bases, J lost 3 bases, and 7 bases stayed unmatched. Germline V gene lookup returns CDR1 SGHTA and CDR2 FQGNSA.

The V and J genes are TRBV4-2 and TRBJ2-5, with 7 bases matching TRBD2. The germline V gene has CDR1 LGHNA and CDR2 YNFKEQ. CDR3 length: 17 amino acids. V lost 4 bases to trimming and J lost 1 base; unmatched junction nucleotides: 12. The CDR3 region is CASSPFGPSGAQETQYF. In nucleotides, the CDR3 is TGTGCCAGCAGCCCCTTCGGTCCTAGCGGAGCCCAAGAGACCCAGTACTTC.

This clonotype was seen only a few times. V and J are TRBV20-1 and TRBJ1-6; no reliable D call. The V and J ends lost 0 bases and 0 bases respectively, with 15 bases between them. CDR3 length equals 18 residues. Germline V gene sequence: CDR1 DFQATT, CDR2 SNEGSKA (reference sequence). The CDR3 loop is CSARDLVMGNSYNSPLHF. CDR3 DNA: TGCAGTGCTAGAGATCTCGTAATGGGTAACTCCTATAATTCACCCCTCCACTTT.

The rearrangement links TRBV6-5 to TRBJ1-4, with a weak D call TRBD1 (6 bases). The V end lost 4 bases, the J end lost 7 bases, and 22 bases lay between the germline ends. CDR3 length: 17 residues. Germline V lookup: CDR1 MNHEY, CDR2 SVGAGI. The CDR3 reads CASSSRTVLVGSEKLFF. The CDR3 nucleotides are TGTGCCAGCAGTTCCAGGACAGTTCTCGTCGGGAGTGAAAAACTGTTTTTT.

This clonotype showed up just a few times. This chain links TRBV28 with TRBJ1-4; D unclear. Deletions cut 2 bases from V and 6 bases from J, with 7 bases between. The germline V gene encodes CDR1 MDHEN and CDR2 SYDVKM. The CDR3 runs 13 residues. The CDR3 loop is CASSLGSDEKLFF. DNA for the CDR3: TGTGCCAGCAGTTTAGGGTCAGATGAAAAACTGTTTTTT.

The V and J genes are TRBV7-9 and TRBJ1-2; D is unresolved. This CDR3 is 13 amino acids long. Germline CDR1 reads SEHNR; CDR2 reads FQNEAQ (reference sequence). Between the trimmed V and J ends, which lost 5 bases and 7 bases, there was a span of 14 bases. The CDR3 spells CASSPIESAGYTF. The CDR3 DNA follows: TGTGCCAGCAGCCCCATCGAGAGCGCTGGCTACACCTTC.

The sample holds many counts of this clonotype. The chain carries TRBV2 and TRBJ1-1; TRBD1 matches at 8 bases. V was pared by 5 bases and J by 4 bases, with 6 bases of the junction left unmatched. The germline V gene encodes CDR1 SNHLY and CDR2 FYNNEI. This CDR3 has 14 residues. CDR3 loop: CASSLQGGSTEAFF. As DNA, the CDR3 is TGTGCCAGCAGTCTACAGGGGGGATCCACTGAAGCTTTCTTT.

This clonotype was recorded a few times. The chain recombines TRBV20-1 with TRBJ2-5; 7 bases line up with TRBD1. J gave up 4 bases and V 6 bases, and 11 bases lay outside the gene matches. The CDR3 extends over 14 amino acids. The germline CDR1 and CDR2 sequences are DFQATT and SNEGSKA (reference sequence). CDR3 nucleotides: TGCAGTGCGATAGCAGGGGGAACTACAGAGACCCAGTACTTC. Translated: CSAIAGGTTETQYF.

This chain uses TRBV7-8 with TRBJ2-3, with TRBD2 matching over 13 bases. V dropped 5 bases and J dropped 9; count of bases not matched to a gene: 11. CDR3 length: 16 residues. Germline-derived CDR1 and CDR2 are SGHVS and FQNEAQ. CDR3 protein: CASSPRLAGGVLTQYF. The CDR3 region has the DNA TGTGCCAGCAGCCCCCGACTAGCGGGGGGAGTGCTAACGCAGTATTTT.

This clonotype came up many times. V is TRBV5-1 and J is TRBJ1-1, with D possibly TRBD1 on 5 matching bases. Germline-derived CDR1 and CDR2 are SGHRS and YFSETQ. Deletions cut 4 bases from V and 5 bases from J, with 12 bases between. This CDR3 contains 13 residues. The CDR3 protein is CASSHRGVTEAFF. The CDR3 DNA reads as TGCGCCAGCAGCCACCGAGGGGTTACTGAAGCTTTCTTT.

A few counts support this clonotype. The J gene is TRBJ2-3, the V gene TRBV6-1, with TRBD2 identical over 11 bases. The CDR3 runs 16 residues. V trimming: 1 base; J trimming: 3 bases; junction bases outside the gene matches: 3. In germline, CDR1 is MNHNS, CDR2 SASEGT. CDR3 nucleotides: TGTGCCAGCAGTGAAGGACTAGCGGGGAGGACAGATACGCAGTATTTT. It encodes CASSEGLAGRTDTQYF.

This clonotype has ten or more counts. A junction end diverges from the germline sequence, so it may reflect a read error. The CDR3 region has the DNA TGTGCCAGCAGCTCGGGACTGGCTAGCACAGATACGCAGTATTTT. Translating it yields CASSSGLASTDTQYF. The chain uses TRBV5-1 and TRBJ2-3; the D gene is possibly TRBD2 (6 bases). CDR3 size: 15 residues. CDR1 SGHRS and CDR2 YFSETQ come from the germline V gene.

The chain is built from TRBV5-1 and TRBJ2-3; a weak D match, TRBD1 (6 bases). The CDR3 covers 14 residues. V lost 0 bases and J lost 4, with 9 bases in between. Germline CDR1 reads SGHRS; CDR2 reads YFSETQ. The CDR3, as DNA: TGCGCCAGCAGCTTGGACAGGGCGGCAGATACGCAGTATTTT. Protein product: CASSLDRAADTQYF.

The J gene is TRBJ2-1, the V gene TRBV28, with TRBD2 matching over 12 bases. Germline V gene data show CDR1 as MDHEN and CDR2 as SYDVKM. CDR3 length: 16 amino acids. The V and J ends lost 5 bases and 3 bases, in that order; junction bases with no gene match: 5. CDR3 amino acids: CASSPLGLAGYNEQFF. Here the CDR3 DNA reads TGTGCCAGCAGTCCCCTGGGACTAGCGGGCTACAATGAGCAGTTCTTC. Full variable domain (rest looked up from reference TRBV28 and TRBJ2-1): DVKVTQSSRYLVKRTGEKVFLECVQDMDHENMFWYRQDPGLGLRLIYFSYDVKMKEKGDIPEGYSVSREKKERFSLILESASTNQTSMYLCASSPLGLAGYNEQFFGPGTRLTVL.

This chain joins TRBV27 and TRBJ2-1; 9 nucleotides align to TRBD2. V shed 4 bases and J 7 bases; nucleotides not matched to a gene: 11. The CDR3 length is 16 residues. CDR1 and CDR2 (germline): MNHEY, SMNVEV (reference sequence). Here the CDR3 reads CASSYTMAGGINEQFF. DNA for the CDR3: TGTGCCAGCAGTTATACGATGGCGGGGGGGATAAATGAGCAGTTCTTC.

There are many counts of this clonotype. The CDR3: CATSREGANSPLHF. The CDR3 DNA reads TGTGCCACCAGCAGAGAGGGGGCTAATTCACCCCTCCACTTT. The chain links TRBV15 to TRBJ1-6; possibly TRBD1 for D (6 bases). With 0 bases removed from V and 6 bases from J, the gap between germline ends came to 6 bases. The CDR3 runs to 14 residues. Germline V gene data show CDR1 as LNHNV and CDR2 as YYDKDF (reference sequence).

This clonotype was seen more than once but under ten times. The chain recombines TRBV7-2 with TRBJ2-5; D is uncertain. The CDR3 is made up of 13 amino acids. The germline V gene encodes CDR1 SGHTA and CDR2 FQGNSA. The V end was cut by 4 bases, the J end by 7 bases, with 13 bases between. CDR3 residues: CASSSPTAGTQYF. CDR3 DNA: TGTGCCAGCAGCTCCCCTACCGCAGGGACCCAGTACTTC. The full variable domain, rest sourced from reference TRBV7-2 and TRBJ2-5, is GAGVSQSPSNKVTEKGKDVELRCDPISGHTALYWYRQSLGQGLEFLIYFQGNSAPDKSGLPSDRFSAERTGGSVSTLTIQRTQQEDSAVYLCASSSPTAGTQYFGPGTRLLVL.

In its sample, this clonotype was seen a few times. The CDR3 DNA sequence: TGTGCCAGCAACCCCCGGGGTGGGACTAGCGGGATTCAAGAGACCCAGTACTTC. Translating gives CASNPRGGTSGIQETQYF. This chain uses TRBV12-3 or TRBV12-4 with TRBJ2-5; 13 bases map to TRBD2. Trimming removed 7 bases from V and 2 bases from J; junction bases left unmatched: 13. The CDR3 length is 18 residues.

This clonotype was seen many times. The genes are TRBV7-6 and TRBJ2-1, with 7 bases fitting TRBD1. This CDR3 contains 18 residues. Losses at the gene ends were 1 base for V and 3 bases for J; bases not matched to a gene: 12. Looked up from germline, CDR1 is SGHVS and CDR2 is FNYEAQ. This chain's CDR3 is CASSLVARLRDSYNEQFF. The CDR3 bases are TGTGCCAGCAGCTTAGTAGCCCGGTTAAGGGACAGCTACAATGAGCAGTTCTTC.

Only a few counts were recorded for this clonotype. V gene TRBV20-1 combines with J gene TRBJ1-1; 8 positions agree with TRBD1. Germline values: CDR1 DFQATT, CDR2 SNEGSKA (reference sequence). The CDR3 consists of 12 residues. V was clipped by 3 bases and J by 10 bases; unmatched bases: 7. CDR3 coding DNA: TGCAGTGCTAGCCAGGGGGCAAGCGGAGCTTTCTTT. Amino acids: CSASQGASGAFF.

This clonotype was observed a few times. V and J are TRBV2 and TRBJ2-2; D is perhaps TRBD1 (5 bases). This CDR3 has 14 residues. With 6 bases removed from V and 2 bases from J, the gap between germline ends came to 10 bases. Germline-derived CDR1 and CDR2 are SNHLY and FYNNEI. The CDR3 loop reads CASRQGLNTGELFF. Written as DNA, the CDR3 is TGTGCCAGCAGGCAGGGTCTAAACACCGGGGAGCTGTTTTTT.

The table lists this clonotype with a few counts. The V call is TRBV5-1, the J call TRBJ2-5; D assignment may be TRBD1 or TRBD2 (5 bases each). CDR1 SGHRS and CDR2 YFSETQ come from the germline V gene. The CDR3 is made up of 11 amino acids. Trimming took 4 bases from V and 6 from J, leaving 7 bases between them. The DNA for the CDR3 is TGCGCCAGCAGCCGGGGACAGACCCAGTACTTC. Its protein product is CASSRGQTQYF.

The table lists this clonotype with a few counts. This chain uses TRBV20-1 with TRBJ2-1; D gene ambiguous. The CDR3 totals 12 residues. The germline gives CDR1 DFQATT, CDR2 SNEGSKA (reference sequence). Trimming took 2 bases from V and 7 from J, leaving 9 bases between them. The CDR3 loop reads CSARLQQNEQFF. CDR3 nucleotide sequence: TGCAGTGCTAGACTACAACAGAATGAGCAGTTCTTC.

The chain joins TRBV12-3 or TRBV12-4 to TRBJ2-3; no firm D call. The CDR3 consists of 16 residues. Deletions cut 2 bases from V and 0 bases from J, with 12 bases between. CDR3 sequence: CASSLTGSISTDTQYF. CDR3 coding DNA: TGTGCCAGCAGTTTAACGGGCTCTATTAGCACAGATACGCAGTATTTT.

The chain is built from TRBV7-2 and TRBJ2-1, with 8 bases identical to TRBD1. Germline V CDR1 and CDR2: SGHTA, FQGNSA. CDR3 length: 15 amino acids. J was trimmed by 8 bases and V by 2 bases; bases with no gene match: 8. The CDR3 reads CASSLFDRGRDEQFF. CDR3 sequence (DNA): TGTGCCAGCAGCTTATTCGACAGGGGAAGGGATGAGCAGTTCTTC.